One and the same sample provided the 9 T cell receptor beta chains below, sequenced in a study of T cell repertoires in cytomegalovirus infection. TCRdb used MiXCR to reprocess the reads, holding one entry per CDR3 protein. The sample holds a few hundred thousand distinct CDR3 sequences, 15% to 20% seen once. Material for sequencing was PBMCs. Receptors were obtained from a human donor in good health (CMV status not recorded). Some clones in this sample may be carry-over from other donors' samples.

This clonotype has just a few counts. V usage is TRBV5-6 and J usage is TRBJ2-7, with TRBD2 matching over 10 bases. The CDR3 spans 15 residues. V gave up 4 bases and J gave up 2 bases; unmatched junction bases: 6. Germline CDR1 and CDR2: SGHDT and YYEEEE. In nucleotides, the CDR3 is TGTGCCAGCAGCATAGGACTAGCGGTTACCTACGAGCAGTACTTC. Encoded protein: CASSIGLAVTYEQYF.

In its sample, this clonotype was seen a few times. This chain connects TRBV10-2 to TRBJ1-6; D unresolved. The CDR3 runs 12 residues. CDR1 WSHSY and CDR2 SAAADI come from the germline V gene. Trimming pared 3 bases from V and 10 bases from J, leaving 7 bases between. CDR3 sequence reads: CASSELESPLHF. DNA of the CDR3: TGCGCCAGCAGTGAACTCGAATCACCCCTCCACTTT.

This clonotype came up a few times. The rearrangement links TRBV3-1 to TRBJ2-1; perhaps TRBD1 as D (6 bases). The length of the CDR3 is 15 residues. Germline V lookup: CDR1 LGHDT, CDR2 YNNKEL (reference sequence). V dropped 1 base and J dropped 4 bases, with 11 bases sitting between them. CDR3 nucleotides: TGTGCCAGCAGCCAAGGGGGGCCGAATTACAATGAGCAGTTCTTC. Protein product: CASSQGGPNYNEQFF.

This clonotype appeared a few times. The chain combines TRBV29-1 with TRBJ2-1, with unresolved D. The CDR3 runs 13 residues. The germline gives CDR1 SQVTM, CDR2 ANQGSEA. The ends were cut back, 1 base at V and 6 bases at J, with 10 bases in the middle. CDR3 sequence reads: CSVEGVKFNEQFF. CDR3 DNA: TGCAGCGTTGAAGGGGTAAAGTTCAATGAGCAGTTCTTC.

This clonotype was counted only a few times. This chain links TRBV7-2 with TRBJ2-7, with 11 nucleotides matching TRBD2. V was clipped by 1 base and J by 0 bases; unmatched bases: 8. CDR1 and CDR2 (germline): SGHTA, FQGNSA. The CDR3 totals 18 residues. CDR3 sequence (DNA): TGTGCCAGCAGCTTAGAGGGTAGCGGGAGGGTTAGCTCCTACGAGCAGTACTTC. It encodes CASSLEGSGRVSSYEQYF.

There are a few counts of this clonotype. The chain carries TRBV12-3 or TRBV12-4 and TRBJ2-5; the match to TRBD1 covers 12 bases. This CDR3 is 14 amino acids long. V lost 6 bases to trimming and J lost 5 bases; unmatched junction nucleotides: 4. CDR3 DNA sequence: TGTGCCAGCAGACCCGGGACAGGGGGCGAGACCCAGTACTTC. Residues: CASRPGTGGETQYF.

A note on this clonotype: A much larger clonotype is one base distant, so this may be a read error. Likely a read error: the CDR3 ends without its conserved phenylalanine or tryptophan. V gene TRBV30 combines with J gene TRBJ1-2; D is undetermined. The CDR3 extends over 14 amino acids. The V end was cut by 3 bases, the J end by 2 bases, with 13 bases between. CDR1 is GTSNPN, CDR2 SVGIG, per germline (reference sequence). The CDR3 nucleotides are TGTGCCTGGAGACACGGACGGCTAAACTATGGCTACACCGTC. This encodes CAWRHGRLNYGYTV.

This clonotype has a handful of counts. The CDR3 DNA is TGCAGTGCTTCCACGGGTCGGGATTCACCCCTCCACTTT. Amino acid sequence: CSASTGRDSPLHF. The rearrangement joins TRBV20-1 to TRBJ1-6; no clear D gene. V was cut by 5 bases and J by 8 bases, with 13 bases left in between. CDR1 and CDR2 (germline): DFQATT, SNEGSKA (reference sequence). This CDR3 region has 13 residues.

This chain uses TRBV10-3 with TRBJ2-3; weak D call: TRBD1 (6 bases). Trimming pared 4 bases from V and 2 bases from J, leaving 13 bases between. CDR1 is ENHRY and CDR2 is SYGVKD in the germline V gene. CDR3 length: 15 amino acids. CDR3 nucleotides: TGTGCCATCAGTGGGGCTGCAGGGGCCACAGATACGCAGTATTTT. Its protein product is CAISGAAGATDTQYF.